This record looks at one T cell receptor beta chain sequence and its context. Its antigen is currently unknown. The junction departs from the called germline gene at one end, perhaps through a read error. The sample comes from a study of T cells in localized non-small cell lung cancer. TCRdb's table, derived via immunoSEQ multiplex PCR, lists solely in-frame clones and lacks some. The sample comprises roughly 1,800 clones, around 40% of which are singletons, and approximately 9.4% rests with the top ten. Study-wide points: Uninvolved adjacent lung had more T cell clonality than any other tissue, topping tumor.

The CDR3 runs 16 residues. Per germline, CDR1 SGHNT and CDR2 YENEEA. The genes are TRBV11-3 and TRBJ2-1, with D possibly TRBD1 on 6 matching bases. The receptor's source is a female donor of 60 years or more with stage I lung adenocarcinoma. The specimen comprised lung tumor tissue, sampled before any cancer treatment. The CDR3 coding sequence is TGTGCTAGCAGCATACAGGGCTCGCCTGAGAGGAATGAGCAGTTCTTC. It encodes CASSIQGSPERNEQFF.